The 13 T cell receptor beta chains given below trace back to one sample, sequenced in a study of T cell changes during pregnancy in multiple sclerosis. Profiled with immunoSEQ multiplex PCR; TCRdb holds only in-frame clones, not every one. Counted here are roughly 40,000 clones, more than 85% occurring once; the ten biggest clones make up roughly 0.5%. The specimen was CD4+ T cells from peripheral blood mononuclear cells, collected in the second trimester of pregnancy. These receptors all stem from a female donor in good health, enrolled as a control in a pregnancy study.

This sequence joins TRBV18 and TRBJ2-5, with D perhaps TRBD2 (5 bases). V was cut by 8 bases and J by 3 bases, with 22 bases left in between. This CDR3 has 16 residues. From germline, CDR1 is KGHSH and CDR2 LQKENI. The CDR3 DNA follows: TGTGCCAGCGCTCATGACTCCCCCGGGATTGAAGAGACCCAGTACTTC. Translation gives CASAHDSPGIEETQYF.

CDR3: CASSPVTGELFF. CDR3 coding DNA: TGTGCCAGCAGCCCGGTCACCGGGGAGCTGTTTTTT. V and J are TRBV7-9 and TRBJ2-2; D gene unclear. The CDR3 runs to 12 residues. Trimming removed 5 bases at V and 4 bases at J, with 5 bases between. Looked up from germline, CDR1 is SEHNR and CDR2 is FQNEAQ (reference sequence).

The rearrangement links TRBV30 to TRBJ2-5, with D possibly matching TRBD2 (6 bases). Trimming took 3 bases from V and 5 from J, leaving 16 bases between them. CDR3 size: 14 residues. Per the germline V gene, CDR1 is GTSNPN and CDR2 is SVGIG (reference sequence). For the CDR3, the DNA is TGTGCCTGGAGCCGGGACTCTCGAGCCGAGACCCAGTACTTC. Encoded protein: CAWSRDSRAETQYF.

The chain uses TRBV5-1 and TRBJ2-2, with 16 bases aligning to TRBD2. After removal of 4 bases from V and 9 bases from J, the junction contained 9 bases not matched to a gene. The CDR3 extends over 17 amino acids. Germline loops: CDR1 SGHRS, CDR2 YFSETQ. The CDR3 sequence is CASSPGLAGGPIRELFF. The CDR3 DNA sequence: TGCGCCAGCAGCCCGGGACTAGCGGGAGGGCCTATAAGGGAGCTGTTTTTT.

The chain recombines TRBV7-2 with TRBJ2-1; D call uncertain. Trimming took 1 base from V and 10 from J, leaving 11 bases between them. The CDR3 has 13 residues. Germline values: CDR1 SGHTA, CDR2 FQGNSA. The CDR3 DNA sequence: TGTGCCAGCAGCTTAGACCCCCAGCGCGAGCAGTTCTTC. It translates to CASSLDPQREQFF.

The chain joins TRBV11-2 to TRBJ2-2; D may be TRBD1 (6 bases). This CDR3 region has 14 residues. V shed 5 bases and J shed 1 base, with 8 bases lying between them. CDR1 SGHAT and CDR2 FQNNGV come from the germline V gene. CDR3: CASSPGQNTGELFF. CDR3 nucleotides: TGTGCCAGCAGCCCGGGACAGAACACCGGGGAGCTGTTTTTT.

V is TRBV4-1 and J is TRBJ2-7; D might be TRBD2 (6 bases). Germline V CDR1 and CDR2: MGHRA, YSYEKL. Trimming stripped 4 bases from V and 2 bases from J, with 21 bases between. The CDR3 has 17 amino acids. CDR3: CASSRGLSAPSPYEQYF. Written as DNA, the CDR3 is TGCGCCAGCAGCCGGGGACTTTCGGCGCCTTCCCCCTACGAGCAGTACTTC.

This chain connects TRBV30 to TRBJ2-7, with D perhaps matching TRBD1 (5 bases). CDR3 length: 11 amino acids. V gave up 1 base and J gave up 5 bases, with 6 bases separating them. CDR1 is GTSNPN, CDR2 SVGIG, per germline (reference sequence). The CDR3 spells CAWSEGDEQYF. The CDR3 nucleotides read TGTGCCTGGAGTGAAGGGGACGAGCAGTACTTC.

The rearrangement links TRBV14 to TRBJ2-5, with 7 bases identical to TRBD1. This CDR3 region has 15 residues. The V and J ends lost 6 bases and 1 base, in that order; junction bases with no gene match: 8. In germline, CDR1 is SGHDN, CDR2 FVKESK. In DNA form, the CDR3 reads TGTGCCAGCAGGATGACAGGGATGCCCCAAGAGACCCAGTACTTC. Protein: CASRMTGMPQETQYF.

The rearrangement uses TRBV30 and TRBJ2-7, with 7 bases identical to TRBD1. The CDR3 loop spans 12 amino acids. Germline V CDR1 and CDR2: GTSNPN, SVGIG (reference sequence). The J segment lost 5 bases and the V segment lost 8 bases, leaving 9 bases of the junction unmatched. The CDR3 protein is CAGGQVGDEQYF. The CDR3 DNA reads as TGTGCCGGAGGACAGGTCGGCGACGAGCAGTACTTC.

The chain uses TRBV7-9 and TRBJ2-1; 11 nucleotides match TRBD2. CDR3 length equals 15 residues. CDR1 and CDR2 (germline): SEHNR, FQNEAQ (reference sequence). V shed 6 bases and J 9 bases; nucleotides not matched to a gene: 10. CDR3 in amino acids: CASRPTSGSLSEQFF. CDR3 DNA: TGTGCCAGCAGACCCACTAGCGGGAGTCTAAGTGAGCAGTTCTTC.

V usage is TRBV2 and J usage is TRBJ1-5; D is possibly TRBD1 (5 bases). With 6 bases removed from V and 3 bases from J, the gap between germline ends came to 15 bases. Germline lookup yields CDR1 SNHLY and CDR2 FYNNEI. There are 15 residues in the CDR3. The CDR3 region is CASSWGRAVNQPQHF. DNA of the CDR3: TGTGCCAGCAGCTGGGGCCGTGCGGTCAATCAGCCCCAGCATTTT.

This chain uses TRBV6-5 with TRBJ1-1, with 7 bases that match TRBD1. The CDR3 loop spans 14 amino acids. The V gene end was trimmed by 6 bases and the J gene end by 0 bases; junction bases not matched to a gene: 4. Germline V gene sequence: CDR1 MNHEY, CDR2 SVGAGI. In DNA, the CDR3 is TGTGCCAGCAGGGCCGGGACAGTGAACACTGAAGCTTTCTTT. As protein: CASRAGTVNTEAFF.